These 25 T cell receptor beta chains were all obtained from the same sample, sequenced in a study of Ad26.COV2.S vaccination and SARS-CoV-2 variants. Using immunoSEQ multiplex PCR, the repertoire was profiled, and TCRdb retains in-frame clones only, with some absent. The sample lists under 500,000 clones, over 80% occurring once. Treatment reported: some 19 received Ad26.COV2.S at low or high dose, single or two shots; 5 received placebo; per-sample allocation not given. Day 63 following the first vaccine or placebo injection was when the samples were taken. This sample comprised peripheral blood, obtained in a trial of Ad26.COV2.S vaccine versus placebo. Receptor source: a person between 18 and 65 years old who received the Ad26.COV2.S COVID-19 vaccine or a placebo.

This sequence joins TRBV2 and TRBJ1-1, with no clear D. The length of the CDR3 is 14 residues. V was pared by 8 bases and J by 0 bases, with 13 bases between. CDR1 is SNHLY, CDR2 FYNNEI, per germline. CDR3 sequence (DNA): TGTGCCAGCCTAAGACGTCCGATGAACACTGAAGCTTTCTTT. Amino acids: CASLRRPMNTEAFF.

The CDR3, as DNA: TGCGCCAGCAGCCAAGGTCAGACACGGGAAAAACTGTTTTTT. It translates to CASSQGQTREKLFF. The gene calls are TRBV4-1 and TRBJ1-4; D is unclear. The CDR3 has 14 residues. The V end was cut by 1 base, the J end by 8 bases, with 11 bases between. Germline V gene data show CDR1 as MGHRA and CDR2 as YSYEKL.

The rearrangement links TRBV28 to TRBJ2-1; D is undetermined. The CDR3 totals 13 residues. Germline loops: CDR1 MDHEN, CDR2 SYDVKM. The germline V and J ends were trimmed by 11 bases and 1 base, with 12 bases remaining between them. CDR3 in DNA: TGTGCCTTGAGCCGGTTTTCCTACAATGAGCAGTTCTTC. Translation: CALSRFSYNEQFF.

CDR3 nucleotides: TGTGCCAGCAGTTGGGGACAGGGGCCTTCACCCCTCCACTTT. Its translation: CASSWGQGPSPLHF. J is TRBJ1-6 and V is TRBV27, with 10 bases matching TRBD1. The CDR3 spans 14 residues. Germline lookup yields CDR1 MNHEY and CDR2 SMNVEV (reference sequence). The V gene end was trimmed by 4 bases and the J gene end by 9 bases; junction bases not matched to a gene: 3.

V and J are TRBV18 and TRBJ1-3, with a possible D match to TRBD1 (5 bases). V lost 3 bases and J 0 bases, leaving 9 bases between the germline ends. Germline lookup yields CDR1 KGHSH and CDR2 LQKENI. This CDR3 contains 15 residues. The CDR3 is CASSPSGSSGNTIYF. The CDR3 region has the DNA TGTGCCAGCTCACCTTCAGGGAGCTCTGGAAACACCATATATTTT.

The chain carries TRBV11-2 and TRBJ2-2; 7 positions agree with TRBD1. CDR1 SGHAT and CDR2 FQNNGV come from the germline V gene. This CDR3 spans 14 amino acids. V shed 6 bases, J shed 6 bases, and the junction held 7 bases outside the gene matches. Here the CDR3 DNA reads TGTGCCAGCAGTTACAGGGGAATTGCCGGGGAGCTGTTTTTT. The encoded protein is CASSYRGIAGELFF.

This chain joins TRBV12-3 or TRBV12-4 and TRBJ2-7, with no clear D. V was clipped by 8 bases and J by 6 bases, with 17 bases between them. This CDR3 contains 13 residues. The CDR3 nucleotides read TGTGCCAGCGGGAAAGGGAAAAACTCCGAGCAGTACTTC. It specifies CASGKGKNSEQYF.

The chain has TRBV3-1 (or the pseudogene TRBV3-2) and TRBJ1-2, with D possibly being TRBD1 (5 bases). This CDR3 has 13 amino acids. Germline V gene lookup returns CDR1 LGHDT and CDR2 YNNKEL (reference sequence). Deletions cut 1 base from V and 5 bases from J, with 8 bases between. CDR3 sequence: CASSQGRTYGYTF. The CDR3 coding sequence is TGTGCCAGCAGCCAAGGCAGGACATATGGCTACACCTTC.

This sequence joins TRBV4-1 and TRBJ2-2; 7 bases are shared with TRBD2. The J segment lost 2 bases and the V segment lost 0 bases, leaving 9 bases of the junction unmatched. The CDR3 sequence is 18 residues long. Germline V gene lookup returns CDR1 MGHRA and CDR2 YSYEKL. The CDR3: CASSQDAQLAANTGELFF. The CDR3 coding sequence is TGCGCCAGCAGCCAAGATGCTCAGCTAGCGGCTAACACCGGGGAGCTGTTTTTT.

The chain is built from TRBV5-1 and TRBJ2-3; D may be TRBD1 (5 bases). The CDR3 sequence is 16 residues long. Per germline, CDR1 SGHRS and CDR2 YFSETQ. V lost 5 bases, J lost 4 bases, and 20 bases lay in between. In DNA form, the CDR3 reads TGCGCCAGCAGTTACCAGGGCCCCCTTTCAGCAGATACGCAGTATTTT. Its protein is CASSYQGPLSADTQYF.

CDR3 amino acids: CASSARMNTEAFF. In DNA form, the CDR3 reads TGTGCCAGCAGTGCCAGAATGAACACTGAAGCTTTCTTT. The chain carries TRBV2 and TRBJ1-1; D is undetermined. The CDR3 runs 13 residues. Trimming took off 4 bases at V and 0 bases at J, with 6 bases between the two ends. Germline assignment: CDR1 SNHLY and CDR2 FYNNEI.

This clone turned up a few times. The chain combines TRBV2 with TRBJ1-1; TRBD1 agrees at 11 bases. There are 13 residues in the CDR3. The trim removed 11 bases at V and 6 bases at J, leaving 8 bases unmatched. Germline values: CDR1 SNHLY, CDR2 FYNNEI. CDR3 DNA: TGTGCCTACATGGGACAGGGGGAATCTGAAGCTTTCTTT. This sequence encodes CAYMGQGESEAFF. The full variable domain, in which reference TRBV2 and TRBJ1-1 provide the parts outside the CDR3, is EPEVTQTPSHQVTQMGQEVILRCVPISNHLYFYWYRQILGQKVEFLVSFYNNEISEKSEIFDDQFSVERPDGSNFTLKIRSTKLEDSAMYFCAYMGQGESEAFFGQGTRLTVV.

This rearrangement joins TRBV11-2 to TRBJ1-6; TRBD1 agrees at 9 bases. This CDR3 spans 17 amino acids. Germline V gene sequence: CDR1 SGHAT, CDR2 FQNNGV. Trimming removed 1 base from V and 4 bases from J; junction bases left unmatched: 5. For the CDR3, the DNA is TGTGCCAGCAGCTTAGGCCGAGGACAGGGGTATAATTCACCCCTCCACTTT. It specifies CASSLGRGQGYNSPLHF.

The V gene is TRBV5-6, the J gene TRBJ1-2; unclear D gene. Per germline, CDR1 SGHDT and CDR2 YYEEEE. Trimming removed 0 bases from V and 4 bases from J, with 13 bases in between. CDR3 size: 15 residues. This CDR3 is CASSLGGSPLYGYTF. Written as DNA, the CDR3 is TGTGCCAGCAGCTTGGGTGGGTCCCCCCTCTATGGCTACACCTTC.

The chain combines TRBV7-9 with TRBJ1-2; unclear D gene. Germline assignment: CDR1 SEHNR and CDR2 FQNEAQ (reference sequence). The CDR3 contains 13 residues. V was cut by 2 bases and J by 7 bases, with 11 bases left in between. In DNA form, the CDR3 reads TGTGCCAGCAGCTTAATGGAGGGTGGTGGCTACACCTTC. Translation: CASSLMEGGGYTF. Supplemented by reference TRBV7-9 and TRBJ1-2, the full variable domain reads DTGVSQNPRHKITKRGQNVTFRCDPISEHNRLYWYRQTLGQGPEFLTYFQNEAQLEKSRLLSDRFSAERPKGSFSTLEIQRTEQGDSAMYLCASSLMEGGGYTFGSGTRLTVV.

The CDR3, as DNA: TGTGCCAGCAGTCCTACGACAGGGAACAATTCACCCCTCCACTTT. This sequence encodes CASSPTTGNNSPLHF. The chain couples TRBV28 to TRBJ1-6, with TRBD1 identical over 7 bases. There are 15 residues in the CDR3. V trimming: 5 bases; J trimming: 7 bases; junction bases outside the gene matches: 8. Germline values: CDR1 MDHEN, CDR2 SYDVKM.

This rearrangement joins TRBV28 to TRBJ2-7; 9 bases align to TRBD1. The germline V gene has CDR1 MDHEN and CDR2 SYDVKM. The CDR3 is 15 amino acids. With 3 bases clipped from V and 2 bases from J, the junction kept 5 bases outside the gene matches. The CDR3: CASSFSGTGPYEQYF. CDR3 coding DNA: TGTGCCAGCAGTTTTTCCGGGACAGGGCCCTACGAGCAGTACTTC. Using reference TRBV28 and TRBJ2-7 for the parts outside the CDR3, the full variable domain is DVKVTQSSRYLVKRTGEKVFLECVQDMDHENMFWYRQDPGLGLRLIYFSYDVKMKEKGDIPEGYSVSREKKERFSLILESASTNQTSMYLCASSFSGTGPYEQYFGPGTRLTVT.

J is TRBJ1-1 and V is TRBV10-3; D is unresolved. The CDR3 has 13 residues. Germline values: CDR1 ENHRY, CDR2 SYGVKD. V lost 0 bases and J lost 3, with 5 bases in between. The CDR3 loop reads CAISESKDTEAFF. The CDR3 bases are TGTGCCATCAGTGAGTCAAAAGACACTGAAGCTTTCTTT.

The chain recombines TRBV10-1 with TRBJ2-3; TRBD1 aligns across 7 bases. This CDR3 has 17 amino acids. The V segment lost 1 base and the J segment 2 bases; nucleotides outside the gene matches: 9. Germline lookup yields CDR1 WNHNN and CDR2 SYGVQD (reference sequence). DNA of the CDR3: TGCGCCAGCAGTGAGTGGCCTGACAGGGACCCCACAGATACGCAGTATTTT. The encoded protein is CASSEWPDRDPTDTQYF.

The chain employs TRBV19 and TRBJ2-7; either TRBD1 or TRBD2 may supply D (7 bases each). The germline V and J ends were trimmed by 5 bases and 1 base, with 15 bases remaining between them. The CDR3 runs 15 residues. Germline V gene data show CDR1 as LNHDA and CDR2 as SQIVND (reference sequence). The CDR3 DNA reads TGTGCCAGTAGTTTGGGAGGGGGCTCATCCTACGAGCAGTACTTC. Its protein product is CASSLGGGSSYEQYF.

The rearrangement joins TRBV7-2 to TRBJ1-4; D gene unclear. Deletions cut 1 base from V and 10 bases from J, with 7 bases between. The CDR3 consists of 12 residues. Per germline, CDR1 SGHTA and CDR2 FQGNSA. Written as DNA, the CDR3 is TGTGCCAGCAGCTTAGTTGGACTAAAACTGTTTTTT. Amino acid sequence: CASSLVGLKLFF.

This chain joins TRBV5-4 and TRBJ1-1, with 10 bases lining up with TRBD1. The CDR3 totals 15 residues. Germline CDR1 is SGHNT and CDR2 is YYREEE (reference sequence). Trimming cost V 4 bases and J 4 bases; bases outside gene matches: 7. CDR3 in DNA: TGTGCCAGCAGCCCGGGACAGGGGAGGTTCACTGAAGCTTTCTTT. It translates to CASSPGQGRFTEAFF.

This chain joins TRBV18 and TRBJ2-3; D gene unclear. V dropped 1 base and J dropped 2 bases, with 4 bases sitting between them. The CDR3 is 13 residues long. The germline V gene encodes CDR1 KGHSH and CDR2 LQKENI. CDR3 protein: CASSPLNTDTQYF. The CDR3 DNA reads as TGTGCCAGCTCACCACTGAACACAGATACGCAGTATTTT.

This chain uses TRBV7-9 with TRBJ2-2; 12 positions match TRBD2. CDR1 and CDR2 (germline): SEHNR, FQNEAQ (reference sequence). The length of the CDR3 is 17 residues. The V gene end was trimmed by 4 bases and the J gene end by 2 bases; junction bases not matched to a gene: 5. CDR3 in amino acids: CASSSLAGGVNTGELFF. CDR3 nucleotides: TGTGCCAGCAGCTCACTAGCGGGGGGCGTCAACACCGGGGAGCTGTTTTTT.

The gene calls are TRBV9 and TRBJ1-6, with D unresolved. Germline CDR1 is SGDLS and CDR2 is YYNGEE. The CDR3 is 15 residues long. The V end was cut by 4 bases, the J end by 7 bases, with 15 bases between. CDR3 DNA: TGTGCCAGCAGCTCCCAAGCTACGAGAAATTCACCCCTCCACTTT. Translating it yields CASSSQATRNSPLHF.